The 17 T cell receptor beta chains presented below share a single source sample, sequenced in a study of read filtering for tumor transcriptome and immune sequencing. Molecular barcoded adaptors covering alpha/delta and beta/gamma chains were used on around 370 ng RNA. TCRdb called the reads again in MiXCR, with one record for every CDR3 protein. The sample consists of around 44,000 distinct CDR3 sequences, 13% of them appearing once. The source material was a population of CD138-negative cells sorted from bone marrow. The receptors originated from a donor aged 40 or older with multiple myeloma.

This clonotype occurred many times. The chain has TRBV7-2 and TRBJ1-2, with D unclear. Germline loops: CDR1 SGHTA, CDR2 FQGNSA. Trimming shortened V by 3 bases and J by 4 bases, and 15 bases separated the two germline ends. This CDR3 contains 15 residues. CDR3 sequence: CASSLYSRLGYGYTF. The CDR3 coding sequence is TGTGCCAGCAGCTTGTATTCACGACTAGGCTATGGCTACACCTTC.

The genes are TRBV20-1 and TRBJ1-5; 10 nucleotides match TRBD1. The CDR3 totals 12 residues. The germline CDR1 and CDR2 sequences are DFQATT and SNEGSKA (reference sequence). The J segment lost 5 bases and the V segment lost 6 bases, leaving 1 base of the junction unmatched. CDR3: CSAGTGDQPQHF. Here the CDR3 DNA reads TGCAGTGCCGGGACAGGGGATCAGCCCCAGCATTTT.

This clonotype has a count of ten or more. CDR3 DNA sequence: TGCGCCAGCAGCCAAGATGACACGGCCCTGAACACTGAAGCTTTCTTT. Protein product: CASSQDDTALNTEAFF. This chain joins TRBV4-3 and TRBJ1-1; D not resolved. The CDR3 is made up of 16 amino acids. The V gene's germline CDR1 is LGHNA and CDR2 YSLEER. Trimming pared 0 bases from V and 0 bases from J, leaving 11 bases between.

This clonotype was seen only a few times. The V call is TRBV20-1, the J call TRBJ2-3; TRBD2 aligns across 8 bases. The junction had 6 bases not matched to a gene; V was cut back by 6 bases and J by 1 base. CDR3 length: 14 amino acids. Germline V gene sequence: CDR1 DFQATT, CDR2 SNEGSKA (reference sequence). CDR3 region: CSATGLVGTDTQYF. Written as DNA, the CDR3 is TGCAGTGCCACGGGACTAGTAGGCACAGATACGCAGTATTTT.

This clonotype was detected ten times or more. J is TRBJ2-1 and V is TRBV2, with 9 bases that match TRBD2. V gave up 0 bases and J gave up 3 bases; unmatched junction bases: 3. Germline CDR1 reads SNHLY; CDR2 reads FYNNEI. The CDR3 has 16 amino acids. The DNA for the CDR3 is TGTGCCAGCAGTGAAGCGCTAGCGGGACGCTACAATGAGCAGTTCTTC. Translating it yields CASSEALAGRYNEQFF.

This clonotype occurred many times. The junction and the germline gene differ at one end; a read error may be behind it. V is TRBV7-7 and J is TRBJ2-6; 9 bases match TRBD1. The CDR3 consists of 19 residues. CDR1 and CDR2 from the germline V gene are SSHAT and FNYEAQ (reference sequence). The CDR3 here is CASSLGPGQGTSGANVLTF. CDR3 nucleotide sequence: TGTGCTAGCAGCCTTGGTCCCGGACAGGGGACCTCTGGGGCCAACGTCCTGACTTTC.

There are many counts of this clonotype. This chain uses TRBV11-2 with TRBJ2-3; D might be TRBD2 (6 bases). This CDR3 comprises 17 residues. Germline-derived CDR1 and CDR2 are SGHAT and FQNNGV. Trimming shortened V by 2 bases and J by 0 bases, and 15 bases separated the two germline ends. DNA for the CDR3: TGTGCCAGCAGCTTATATGCTGCGGGAACTAGCACAGATACGCAGTATTTT. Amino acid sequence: CASSLYAAGTSTDTQYF.

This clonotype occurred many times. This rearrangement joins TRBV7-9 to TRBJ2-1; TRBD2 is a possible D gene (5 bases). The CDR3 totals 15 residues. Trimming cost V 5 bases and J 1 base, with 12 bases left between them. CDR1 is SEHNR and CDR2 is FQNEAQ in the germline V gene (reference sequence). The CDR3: CASSSRGQSYNEQFF. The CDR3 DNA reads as TGTGCCAGCAGCAGTCGAGGGCAGTCCTACAATGAGCAGTTCTTC.

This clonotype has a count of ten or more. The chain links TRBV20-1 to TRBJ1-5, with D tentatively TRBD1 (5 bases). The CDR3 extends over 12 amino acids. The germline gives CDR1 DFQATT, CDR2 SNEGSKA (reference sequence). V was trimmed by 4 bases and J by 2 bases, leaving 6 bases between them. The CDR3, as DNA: TGCAGTGCTACCAGGGGCAATCAGCCCCAGCATTTT. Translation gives CSATRGNQPQHF.

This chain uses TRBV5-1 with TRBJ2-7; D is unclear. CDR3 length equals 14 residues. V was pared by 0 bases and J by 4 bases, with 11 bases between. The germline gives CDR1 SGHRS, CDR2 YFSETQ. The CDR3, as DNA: TGCGCCAGCAGCTTGGCCACGGCGGTTTACGAGCAGTACTTC. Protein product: CASSLATAVYEQYF.

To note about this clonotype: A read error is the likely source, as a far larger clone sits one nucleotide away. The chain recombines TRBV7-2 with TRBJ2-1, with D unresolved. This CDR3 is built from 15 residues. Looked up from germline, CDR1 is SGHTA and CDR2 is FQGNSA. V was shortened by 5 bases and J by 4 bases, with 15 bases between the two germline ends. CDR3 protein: CASSAQMAAYNEQFF. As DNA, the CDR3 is TGTGCCAGCAGCGCCCAAATGGCAGCATACAATGAGCAGTTCTTC.

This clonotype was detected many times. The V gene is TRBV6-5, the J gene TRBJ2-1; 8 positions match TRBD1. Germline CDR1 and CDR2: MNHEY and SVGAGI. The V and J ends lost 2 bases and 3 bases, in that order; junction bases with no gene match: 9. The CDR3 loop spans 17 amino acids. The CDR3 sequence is CASSYNYQGAYYNEQFF. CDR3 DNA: TGTGCCAGCAGTTACAACTACCAGGGGGCTTACTACAATGAGCAGTTCTTC.

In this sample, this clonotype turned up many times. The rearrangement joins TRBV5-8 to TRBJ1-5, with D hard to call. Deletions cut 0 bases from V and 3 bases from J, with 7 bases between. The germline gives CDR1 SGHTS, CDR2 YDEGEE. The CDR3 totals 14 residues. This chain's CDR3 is CASSLVGYNQPQHF. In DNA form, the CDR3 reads TGTGCCAGCAGCTTGGTAGGGTACAATCAGCCCCAGCATTTT.

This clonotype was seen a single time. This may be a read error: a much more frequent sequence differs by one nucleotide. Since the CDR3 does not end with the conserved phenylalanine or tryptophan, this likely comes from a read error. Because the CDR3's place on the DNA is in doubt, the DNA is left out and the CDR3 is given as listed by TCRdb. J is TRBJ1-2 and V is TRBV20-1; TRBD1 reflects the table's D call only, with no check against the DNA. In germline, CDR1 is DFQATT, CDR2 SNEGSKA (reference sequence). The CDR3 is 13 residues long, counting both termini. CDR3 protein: CSAPGQGAYGCTL.

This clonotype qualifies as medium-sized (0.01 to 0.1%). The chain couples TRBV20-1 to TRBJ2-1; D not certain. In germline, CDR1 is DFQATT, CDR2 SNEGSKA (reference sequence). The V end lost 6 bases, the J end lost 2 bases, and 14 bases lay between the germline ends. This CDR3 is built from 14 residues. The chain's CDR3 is CSAGPPSPYNEQFF. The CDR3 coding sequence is TGCAGTGCAGGGCCTCCTTCCCCCTACAATGAGCAGTTCTTC.

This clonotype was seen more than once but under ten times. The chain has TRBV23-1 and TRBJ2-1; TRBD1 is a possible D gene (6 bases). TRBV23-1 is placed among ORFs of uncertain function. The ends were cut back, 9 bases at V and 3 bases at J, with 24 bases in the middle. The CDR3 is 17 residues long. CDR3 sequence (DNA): TGCGCCAGTCAACAAACCCCAACAGGGAACGACTACAATGAGCAGTTCTTC. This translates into CASQQTPTGNDYNEQFF.

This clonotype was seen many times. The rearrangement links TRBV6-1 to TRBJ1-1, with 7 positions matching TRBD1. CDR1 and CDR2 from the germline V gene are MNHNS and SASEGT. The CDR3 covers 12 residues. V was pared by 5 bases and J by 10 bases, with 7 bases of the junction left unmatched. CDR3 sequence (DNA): TGTGCCAGCAGTATTACGCAGGGGGGAGCTTTCTTT. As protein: CASSITQGGAFF.